The clone carrying this T cell receptor (beta chain) appeared a few times. Its antigen is unidentified. TCR beta libraries were prepared from cDNA with unique molecular identifiers. TCRdb re-called the PCR reads through MiXCR, storing one row per CDR3 protein. Among hundreds of thousands of distinct CDR3 sequences listed, about 44% were seen once. V was trimmed by 3 bases and J by 2 bases, leaving 14 bases between them. Germline V gene sequence: CDR1 DFQATT, CDR2 SNEGSKA (reference sequence). CDR3 length: 14 residues. The data derive from a study of post-analysis software for immune sequencing data. Overall study: The disease courses covered relapsing-remitting, secondary progressive and progressive-relapsing multiple sclerosis. General study findings and limits: Controls showed lower frequencies than patients for roughly 5 TRBV segments, and TRBV5-6, TRBV5-1 and TRBV20-1 were among these.

The material sequenced was blood. The V call is TRBV20-1, the J call TRBJ2-7; maybe TRBD2 (6 bases). This TCR was sampled from a girl aged 5 to 17 with multiple sclerosis. CDR3 bases: TGCAGTGCTAGTAAAGCGGGCCTAACCTACGAGCAGTACTTC. It codes for CSASKAGLTYEQYF.